This TCR beta chain appears in the sequencing data of a study of T-cell memory formation after mild COVID-19. Regarding the study as a whole: SARS-CoV-2 specificity was not confirmed for second-wave clones peaking on day 37. Day 15 to 85 contractors were CD4/CD8 balanced; later expanders leaned CD4+. There were some responding clones in pre-infection memory, which suggested that cross-reactive memory had joined. Mostly located in CM and EM were contracting CD4+ clones, with contracting CD8+ clones located in EMRA.

One entry per CDR3 protein, called by TCRdb with MiXCR from the 5' RACE reads. The sample consists of around 190,000 distinct CDR3 sequences, 15% to 20% of them appearing once. The V end was cut by 0 bases, the J end by 6 bases, with 17 bases between. CDR1 and CDR2 (germline): LGHNA, YNFKEQ. This CDR3 region has 16 residues. About this clonotype itself: Its matching antigen is unknown.

Sequenced: PBMCs or a T cell subset sorted from them (not recorded which). V and J are TRBV4-2 and TRBJ1-2; D is ambiguous. The sequence was collected from a man aged 18-30 years who had mild COVID-19 (a few samples of this study predate the infection). Cell type and time point are not known. The CDR3 region is CASSQEGDKRINGYTF. In DNA, the CDR3 is TGTGCCAGCAGCCAAGAAGGAGACAAAAGAATTAATGGCTACACCTTC.